The 11 T cell receptor beta chains presented below share a single source sample, sequenced in a study of CD8 T cells in Susac syndrome. Random-hexamer reverse transcription was applied to roughly 0.5 to 1 ug RNA. Via MiXCR, TCRdb re-called the immunoSEQ multiplex PCR reads, giving one row per CDR3 protein. The sample yields over 300,000 distinct CDR3 sequences, about 91% seen once. Sequenced: CD4+ T cells from PBMCs. These receptors were obtained from a human donor with multiple sclerosis.

This chain joins TRBV7-3 and TRBJ1-1; 7 nucleotides agree with TRBD1. CDR1 is SGHTA, CDR2 FQGTGA, per germline. The J segment lost 4 bases and the V segment lost 1 base, leaving 6 bases of the junction unmatched. The CDR3 loop spans 15 amino acids. The CDR3 coding sequence is TGTGCCAGCAGCTTAAACGGCAGGGGGAGCACTGAAGCTTTCTTT. It encodes CASSLNGRGSTEAFF.

This sequence joins TRBV7-9 and TRBJ1-1, with D possibly being TRBD1 (5 bases). Trimming removed 5 bases from V and 7 bases from J, with 17 bases in between. The length of the CDR3 is 14 residues. Germline V gene lookup returns CDR1 SEHNR and CDR2 FQNEAQ (reference sequence). CDR3 bases: TGTGCCAGCAGCCCCCGGACGGGGGGGTTTGAAGCTTTCTTT. This encodes CASSPRTGGFEAFF.

The CDR3 DNA is TGCGCCAGCAGCCAACTCCGGGACAGGGGGCAGCACGAGCAGTACTTC. Its translation: CASSQLRDRGQHEQYF. The chain uses TRBV4-3 and TRBJ2-7; 12 bases are a match to TRBD1. From germline, CDR1 is LGHNA and CDR2 YSLEER. J lost 5 bases, V lost 2 bases, and 7 bases had no gene match. The CDR3 covers 16 residues.

The genes are TRBV5-1 and TRBJ2-3; weak D call: TRBD1 (5 bases). V was trimmed by 4 bases and J by 4 bases, leaving 16 bases between them. Germline V gene lookup returns CDR1 SGHRS and CDR2 YFSETQ. The CDR3 has 15 amino acids. CDR3 DNA: TGCGCCAGCAGCCAGGGCCGCGGAGACCCAGATACGCAGTATTTT. Protein: CASSQGRGDPDTQYF.

The chain combines TRBV20-1 with TRBJ2-7; D unclear. The ends were cut back, 3 bases at V and 1 base at J, with 7 bases in the middle. Germline lookup yields CDR1 DFQATT and CDR2 SNEGSKA (reference sequence). There are 12 residues in the CDR3. Written as DNA, the CDR3 is TGCAGTGCTAGCTCCGAGTCCTACGAGCAGTACTTC. Its translation is CSASSESYEQYF.

DNA for the CDR3: TGTGCCAGCAGTTACCGTACTCGGAGCAATCAGCCCCAGCATTTT. Protein sequence: CASSYRTRSNQPQHF. The chain carries TRBV6-2 or TRBV6-3 and TRBJ1-5, with D hard to call. V lost 2 bases and J 1 base, leaving 9 bases between the germline ends. This CDR3 spans 15 amino acids. Germline lookup yields CDR1 MNHEY and CDR2 SVGEGT.

The chain links TRBV12-3 or TRBV12-4 to TRBJ1-1, with D uncertain. The CDR3 runs to 12 residues. V was pared by 2 bases and J by 6 bases, with 7 bases between. As DNA, the CDR3 is TGTGCCAGCAGTTTAAGAGGACCTGAAGCTTTCTTT. Its translation: CASSLRGPEAFF.

The V and J genes are TRBV29-1 and TRBJ1-1, with D perhaps matching TRBD1 (6 bases). CDR3 length: 13 amino acids. V was cut by 6 bases and J by 3 bases, with 14 bases left in between. CDR1 and CDR2 (germline): SQVTM, ANQGSEA. The DNA for the CDR3 is TGCAGCGTACATACGCAGGGGTACACTGAAGCTTTCTTT. Translation: CSVHTQGYTEAFF.

This clonotype was detected only a few times. The rearrangement links TRBV5-4 to TRBJ2-3; no firm D call. The CDR3 length is 13 residues. The germline gives CDR1 SGHNT, CDR2 YYREEE (reference sequence). V lost 2 bases, J lost 1 base, and 5 bases lay in between. The CDR3 loop is CASSFGGTDTQYF. CDR3 nucleotides: TGTGCCAGCAGCTTTGGTGGCACAGATACGCAGTATTTT.

V is TRBV25-1 and J is TRBJ1-1; 7 nucleotides match TRBD1. V was pared by 1 base and J by 0 bases, with 5 bases of the junction left unmatched. The CDR3 consists of 16 residues. Germline V gives CDR1 MGHDK, CDR2 SYGVNS. CDR3 amino acids: CASSEFSTGMNTEAFF. CDR3 DNA sequence: TGTGCCAGCAGTGAATTTTCGACAGGGATGAACACTGAAGCTTTCTTT.

This chain links TRBV12-3 or TRBV12-4 with TRBJ1-2; D is undetermined. The V gene lost 8 bases and the J gene lost 4 bases, with 17 bases spanning the gap. The CDR3 runs to 14 residues. This chain's CDR3 is CASCLAPNTYGYTF. CDR3 DNA sequence: TGTGCCAGCTGTCTCGCCCCCAATACCTATGGCTACACCTTC.